These 21 T cell receptor beta chains share one sample of origin, sequenced in a study of T-cell reconstitution after alpha-beta-depleted transplantation in children. TCRbeta library construction was performed incorporating unique molecular identifiers. One entry per CDR3 protein results from TCRdb running MiXCR on the PCR reads. The sample lists approximately 350,000 distinct CDR3 sequences; 15% to 20% were seen once. The sequencing used PBMCs, mostly from graft donor cells, collected 360 days after TCRalphabeta/CD19-depleted stem cell transplant. The source is a male patient aged 2-15 years who had a stem cell transplant for acute lymphoblastic leukemia, so the T cells may come from the graft donor.

V and J are TRBV9 and TRBJ2-7, with 7 bases aligning to TRBD2. Germline V gene lookup returns CDR1 SGDLS and CDR2 YYNGEE. Unmatched junction bases numbered 5, after V lost 0 bases and J lost 2 bases. This CDR3 is 15 amino acids long. The DNA for the CDR3 is TGTGCCAGCAGCGTAGCTCCTAGCGGCGCCTACGAGCAGTACTTC. Protein product: CASSVAPSGAYEQYF.

The chain employs TRBV9 and TRBJ2-5; D is tentatively TRBD1 or TRBD2 (5 bases each). Germline assignment: CDR1 SGDLS and CDR2 YYNGEE. The V gene lost 1 base and the J gene lost 5 bases, with 12 bases spanning the gap. The CDR3 loop spans 14 amino acids. The chain's CDR3 is CASSVTRGGETQYF. The CDR3 nucleotides read TGTGCCAGCAGCGTAACTAGGGGCGGGGAGACCCAGTACTTC.

The chain couples TRBV30 to TRBJ2-7; D is undetermined. CDR3 length equals 13 residues. Trimming pared 2 bases from V and 2 bases from J, leaving 10 bases between. Germline V CDR1 and CDR2: GTSNPN, SVGIG (reference sequence). The CDR3 DNA reads TGTGCCTGGAGTTTCGGCACCACCTACGAGCAGTACTTC. As protein: CAWSFGTTYEQYF.

This sequence joins TRBV6-5 and TRBJ2-2, with 12 bases aligning to TRBD2. V shed 7 bases and J 6 bases; nucleotides not matched to a gene: 6. The germline V gene encodes CDR1 MNHEY and CDR2 SVGAGI. CDR3 size: 15 residues. CDR3: CASMVLAGGSGELFF. DNA of the CDR3: TGTGCCAGCATGGTACTAGCGGGGGGCTCCGGGGAGCTGTTTTTT.

This clonotype occurred a few times. The rearrangement uses TRBV2 and TRBJ1-1; D ambiguous. Trimming cost V 7 bases and J 6 bases, with 9 bases left between them. The germline V gene has CDR1 SNHLY and CDR2 FYNNEI. There are 11 residues in the CDR3. This CDR3 reads CASKGWAEAFF. The CDR3 nucleotides are TGTGCCAGCAAGGGCTGGGCTGAAGCTTTCTTT.

This clonotype appeared many times. The rearrangement joins TRBV7-3 to TRBJ2-7; 8 nucleotides match TRBD1. This CDR3 contains 13 residues. Germline V gives CDR1 SGHTA, CDR2 FQGTGA. Trimming took 5 bases from V and 3 from J; bases not matched to a gene: 3. The CDR3 sequence: CASSKDRGYEQYF. CDR3 DNA: TGTGCCAGCAGCAAAGACAGGGGCTACGAGCAGTACTTC. The variable domain in full, completed from reference TRBV7-3 and TRBJ2-7, reads GAGVSQTPSNKVTEKGKYVELRCDPISGHTALYWYRQSLGQGPEFLIYFQGTGAADDSGLPNDRFFAVRPEGSVSTLKIQRTERGDSAVYLCASSKDRGYEQYFGPGTRLTVT.

This chain joins TRBV4-1 and TRBJ2-3, with D unclear. This CDR3 comprises 13 residues. Germline CDR1 MGHRA, CDR2 YSYEKL. The V gene lost 4 bases and the J gene lost 4 bases, with 9 bases spanning the gap. In DNA, the CDR3 is TGCGCCAGCAGCCCCGTAGCCCCAGATACGCAGTATTTT. Amino acid sequence: CASSPVAPDTQYF.

This chain joins TRBV9 and TRBJ2-7; D not resolved. The CDR3 runs 13 residues. Germline V gives CDR1 SGDLS, CDR2 YYNGEE. Trimming left V 2 bases short and J 2 bases short, with 8 bases between. This chain's CDR3 is CASSVGAAYEQYF. CDR3 nucleotide sequence: TGTGCCAGCAGCGTGGGTGCCGCCTACGAGCAGTACTTC.

This clonotype was seen repeatedly, ten times or more. CDR3 coding DNA: TGTGCCAGCAGTCCGGACAGGTTTCTTGTCACTGAAGCTTTCTTT. Translation: CASSPDRFLVTEAFF. V gene TRBV12-3 or TRBV12-4 combines with J gene TRBJ1-1, with 7 bases identical to TRBD1. Trimming took 5 bases from V and 4 from J; bases not matched to a gene: 10. The CDR3 has 15 residues.

In its sample, this clonotype was seen many times. The CDR3 region is CASSPHRGQKVYGYTF. CDR3 coding DNA: TGTGCCAGCAGTCCCCACAGGGGGCAGAAGGTATATGGCTACACCTTC. The V call is TRBV12-3 or TRBV12-4, the J call TRBJ1-2; 9 bases match TRBD1. The CDR3 sequence is 16 residues long. V gave up 5 bases and J gave up 5 bases; unmatched junction bases: 12.

The chain couples TRBV27 to TRBJ2-5; the D gene could be TRBD1 or TRBD2 (5 bases each). CDR3 length: 19 residues. V was trimmed by 4 bases and J by 3 bases, leaving 27 bases between them. Germline CDR1 MNHEY, CDR2 SMNVEV (reference sequence). CDR3 loop: CASSSTTPGPREPKETQYF. The CDR3 DNA follows: TGTGCCAGCAGTTCAACTACACCGGGACCCCGAGAGCCGAAAGAGACCCAGTACTTC.

This clonotype was seen only a few times. This chain uses TRBV7-6 with TRBJ2-3; tentatively, D is TRBD1 or TRBD2 (5 bases each). V was cut by 4 bases and J by 7 bases, with 12 bases left in between. The germline gives CDR1 SGHVS, CDR2 FNYEAQ. The CDR3 consists of 13 residues. CDR3 coding DNA: TGTGCCAGCAGCTGGGGACGCCTCAATACGCAGTATTTT. It encodes CASSWGRLNTQYF.

CDR3 nucleotides: TGTGCCATCAGTGAGTCGGCTAGCGGGAGCCCCCGGGAGACCCAGTACTTC. This gives the protein CAISESASGSPRETQYF. The chain is built from TRBV10-3 and TRBJ2-5; 10 bases line up with TRBD2. The CDR3 spans 17 residues. Germline V CDR1 and CDR2: ENHRY, SYGVKD. The J segment lost 5 bases and the V segment lost 0 bases, leaving 9 bases of the junction unmatched.

Comment on this clonotype: At one end the junction does not follow the germline gene, possibly because of a read error. The chain couples TRBV4-2 to TRBJ2-7; D remains unclear. CDR1 and CDR2 from the germline V gene are LGHNA and YNFKEQ. CDR3 length: 15 amino acids. The CDR3 DNA follows: TGTGCCATCAGCCCTGGATGGGGTAGCTCCTACGAGCAGTACTTC. Amino acids: CAISPGWGSSYEQYF.

In its sample, this clonotype was seen a few times. The chain links TRBV3-1 to TRBJ1-1; D gene uncertain. Deletions cut 2 bases from V and 7 bases from J, with 5 bases between. The CDR3 totals 11 residues. Germline-derived CDR1 and CDR2 are LGHDT and YNNKEL (reference sequence). CDR3 nucleotide sequence: TGTGCCAGCAGCCAACTAAGTGAAGCTTTCTTT. Protein: CASSQLSEAFF.

The rearrangement uses TRBV28 and TRBJ2-2, with TRBD1 matching over 9 bases. V lost 6 bases and J lost 15; bases outside the gene matches: 8. Germline V gene lookup returns CDR1 MDHEN and CDR2 SYDVKM. The CDR3 length is 12 residues. CDR3 sequence reads: CASSLGQGRVFF. The CDR3 bases are TGTGCCAGCAGCCTCGGACAGGGGAGGGTGTTTTTT.

This clonotype came up a few times. The chain uses TRBV27 and TRBJ2-5; TRBD2 matches at 8 bases. Germline trimming cut 3 bases from V and 0 bases from J; bases unmatched to any gene: 9. The germline V gene has CDR1 MNHEY and CDR2 SMNVEV (reference sequence). There are 17 residues in the CDR3. The CDR3 DNA reads as TGTGCCAGCAGTTTTAGGTGGAGTAGCGGGAACCAAGAGACCCAGTACTTC. This sequence encodes CASSFRWSSGNQETQYF.

This clonotype appeared a few times. CDR3 coding DNA: TGCGCCAGCGCCCCCGTGGGCAGGGGCTCCTACGAGCAGTACTTC. Protein: CASAPVGRGSYEQYF. The genes are TRBV5-1 and TRBJ2-7; the D gene is possibly TRBD1 (6 bases). Trimming took 7 bases from V and 0 from J, leaving 17 bases between them. Germline V lookup: CDR1 SGHRS, CDR2 YFSETQ. The CDR3 consists of 15 residues.

This clonotype was counted a few times. V gene TRBV3-1 combines with J gene TRBJ2-7; 8 positions match TRBD2. The V and J ends lost 3 bases and 3 bases, in that order; junction bases with no gene match: 4. The germline CDR1 and CDR2 sequences are LGHDT and YNNKEL (reference sequence). The CDR3 is 14 residues long. CDR3 region: CASSHYGRDYEQYF. In DNA form, the CDR3 reads TGTGCCAGCAGCCATTACGGGAGGGACTACGAGCAGTACTTC.

This clonotype occurred a few times. This CDR3 is CASSSGMSYEQYF. For the CDR3, the DNA is TGTGCCAGCAGCTCGGGAATGTCATACGAGCAGTACTTC. V and J are TRBV7-9 and TRBJ2-7; D possibly corresponds to TRBD2 (5 bases). The CDR3 length is 13 residues. The V gene's germline CDR1 is SEHNR and CDR2 FQNEAQ (reference sequence). The germline V and J ends were trimmed by 4 bases and 4 bases, with 11 bases remaining between them.

The chain joins TRBV20-1 to TRBJ2-7; D unclear. V was pared by 3 bases and J by 0 bases, with 9 bases between. The V gene's germline CDR1 is DFQATT and CDR2 SNEGSKA (reference sequence). CDR3 size: 13 residues. The CDR3 loop is CSASLRLSYEQYF. CDR3 nucleotide sequence: TGCAGTGCTAGCTTACGTCTCTCCTACGAGCAGTACTTC.